The present T cell receptor beta chain was sequenced within a study of shared clonotypes between healthy human individuals. The assay was immunoSEQ multiplex PCR, and TCRdb's table has in-frame clones only and misses some. The sample carries some 1.4 million clones, roughly 95% recorded once. The specimen was naive CD4+ T cells sorted from blood. Subset specified: CD45RA+ positively selected. The source of this sequence is a man in his thirties or forties in good health.

CDR3: CSVEFDQETQYF. The CDR3 DNA reads as TGCAGCGTTGAGTTTGACCAAGAGACCCAGTACTTC. The V call is TRBV29-1, the J call TRBJ2-5; the D is unclear. V was cut by 3 bases and J by 0 bases, with 5 bases left in between. Germline lookup yields CDR1 SQVTM and CDR2 ANQGSEA. The length of the CDR3 is 12 residues.